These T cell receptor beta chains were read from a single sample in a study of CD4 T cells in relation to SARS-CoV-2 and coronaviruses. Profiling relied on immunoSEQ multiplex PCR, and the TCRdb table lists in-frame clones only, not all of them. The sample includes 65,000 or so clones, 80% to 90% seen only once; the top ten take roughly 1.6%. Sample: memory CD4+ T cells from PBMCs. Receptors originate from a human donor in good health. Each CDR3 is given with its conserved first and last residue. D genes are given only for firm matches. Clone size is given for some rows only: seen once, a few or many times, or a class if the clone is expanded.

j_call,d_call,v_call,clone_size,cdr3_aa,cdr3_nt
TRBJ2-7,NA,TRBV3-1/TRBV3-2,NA,CASSQDLAASSYEQYF,TGTGCCAGCAGCCAAGATCTTGCGGCTAGCTCCTACGAGCAGTACTTC
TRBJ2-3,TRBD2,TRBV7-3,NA,CASSLSGLNTDTQYF,TGTGCCAGCAGCCTTAGCGGGTTAAACACAGATACGCAGTATTTT
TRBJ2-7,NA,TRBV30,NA,CAWSDWSYEQYF,TGTGCCTGGAGTGATTGGAGCTACGAGCAGTACTTC
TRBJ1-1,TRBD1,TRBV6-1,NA,CASSEQGGNTEAFF,TGTGCCAGCAGTGAACAGGGGGGGAACACTGAAGCTTTCTTT
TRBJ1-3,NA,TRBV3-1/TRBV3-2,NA,CASSPRDTGNTIYF,TGTGCCAGCAGCCCCCGGGACACTGGAAACACCATATATTTT
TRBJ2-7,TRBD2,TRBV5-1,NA,CASSLALAGDGAYEQYF,TGCGCCAGCAGCTTGGCCTTAGCGGGAGACGGCGCCTACGAGCAGTACTTC
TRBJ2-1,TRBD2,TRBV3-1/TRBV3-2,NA,CASSQGTSGSYNEQFF,TGTGCCAGCAGCCAAGGGACTAGCGGCTCCTACAATGAGCAGTTCTTC
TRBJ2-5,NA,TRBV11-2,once,CASSLRGKETQYF,TGTGCCAGCAGCTTACGGGGTAAAGAGACCCAGTACTTC
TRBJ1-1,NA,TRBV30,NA,CAWSVVSNTEAFF,TGTGCCTGGAGTGTGGTGAGCAACACTGAAGCTTTCTTT
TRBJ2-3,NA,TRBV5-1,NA,CASGSGSTDTQYF,TGCGCCAGCGGCAGCGGTAGCACAGATACGCAGTATTTT
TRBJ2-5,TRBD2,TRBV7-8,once,CASSYQLADQETQYF,TGTGCCAGCAGCTACCAACTAGCGGACCAAGAGACCCAGTACTTC
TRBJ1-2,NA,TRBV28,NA,CASSFRGYGYTF,TGTGCCAGCAGTTTTCGGGGGTATGGCTACACCTTC
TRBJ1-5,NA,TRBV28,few,CASSLAQETQPQHF,TGTGCCAGCAGTTTAGCACAGGAAACTCAGCCCCAGCATTTT
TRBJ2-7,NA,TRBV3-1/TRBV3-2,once,CASSQRVSYEQYF,TGTGCCAGCAGCCAAAGGGTCTCCTACGAGCAGTACTTC
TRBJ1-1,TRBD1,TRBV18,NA,CASSRDRGWGEAFF,TGTGCCAGCTCACGGGACAGGGGTTGGGGTGAAGCTTTCTTT
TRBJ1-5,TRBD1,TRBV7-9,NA,CASSPPLDRGGQPQHF,TGTGCCAGCAGCCCACCCCTCGACAGGGGAGGACAGCCCCAGCATTTT
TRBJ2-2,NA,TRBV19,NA,CASSMSWGDRTNTGELFF,TGTGCCAGTAGTATGTCTTGGGGGGACAGAACGAACACCGGGGAGCTGTTTTTT
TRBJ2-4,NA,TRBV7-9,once,CASSRLLGPKNIQYF,TGTGCCAGCAGCAGACTCTTGGGGCCCAAAAACATTCAGTACTTC
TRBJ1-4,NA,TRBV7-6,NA,CASSPNRATNEKLFF,TGTGCCAGCAGCCCAAACAGAGCAACTAATGAAAAACTGTTTTTT
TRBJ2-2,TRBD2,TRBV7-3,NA,CASSASGSGAGELFF,TGTGCCAGCAGCGCCAGCGGGAGTGGGGCCGGGGAGCTGTTTTTT
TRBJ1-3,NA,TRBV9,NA,CASSGLQSSGNTIYF,TGTGCCAGCAGCGGACTTCAAAGCTCTGGAAACACCATATATTTT
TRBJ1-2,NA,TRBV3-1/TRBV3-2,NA,CASSGPLGGVYGYTF,TGTGCCAGCAGCGGACCTTTGGGGGGCGTCTATGGCTACACCTTC
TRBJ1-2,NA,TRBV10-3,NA,CAIKGATQSNYGYTF,TGTGCCATCAAGGGAGCGACACAGTCTAACTATGGCTACACCTTC
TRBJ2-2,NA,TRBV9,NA,CASSVVQANTGELFF,TGTGCCAGCAGCGTAGTACAGGCGAACACCGGGGAGCTGTTTTTT
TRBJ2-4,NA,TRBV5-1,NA,CASSLGGIGSGIQYF,TGCGCCAGCAGCTTGGGGGGAATAGGGTCCGGCATTCAGTACTTC
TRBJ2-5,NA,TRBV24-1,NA,CATSDQRQLEETQYF,TGTGCCACCAGTGATCAAAGACAGTTGGAGGAGACCCAGTACTTC
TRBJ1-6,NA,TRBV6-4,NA,CASSPGGTSYNSPLHF,TGTGCCAGCAGCCCTGGGGGCACCTCCTATAATTCACCCCTCCACTTT
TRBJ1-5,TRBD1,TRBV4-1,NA,CASSQVRGHIDQPQHF,TGCGCCAGCAGCCAAGTTAGGGGGCACATCGATCAGCCCCAGCATTTT
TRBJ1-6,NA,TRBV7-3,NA,CASSTGRSPLHF,TGTGCCAGCAGCACGGGTCGTTCACCCCTCCACTTT
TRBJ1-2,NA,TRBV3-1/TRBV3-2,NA,CASSQGGPYGYTF,TGTGCCAGCAGCCAAGGAGGGCCCTATGGCTACACCTTC
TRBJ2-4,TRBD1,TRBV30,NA,CAWRHRGRPKNIQYF,TGTGCCTGGAGGCACAGGGGCCGGCCCAAAAACATTCAGTACTTC
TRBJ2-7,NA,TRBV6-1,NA,CASSDGRADEQYF,TGTGCCAGCAGTGACGGCAGGGCCGACGAGCAGTACTTC
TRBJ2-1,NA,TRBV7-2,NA,CASSLYRWRAYNEQFF,TGTGCCAGCAGCTTATACCGTTGGAGGGCCTACAATGAGCAGTTCTTC
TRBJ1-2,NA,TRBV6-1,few,CASSDTERFPLLHGYTF,TGTGCCAGCAGTGACACAGAAAGGTTCCCGCTACTGCATGGCTACACCTTC
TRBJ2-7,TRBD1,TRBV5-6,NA,CASTRDRGTSEQYF,TGTGCCAGCACCCGGGACAGGGGAACATCCGAGCAGTACTTC
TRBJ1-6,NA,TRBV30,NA,CAWSFRNSPLHF,TGTGCCTGGAGTTTCCGGAATTCACCCCTCCACTTT
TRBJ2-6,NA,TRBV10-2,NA,CASSFRNTSTKWANVLTF,TGCGCCAGCAGTTTTCGAAACACTTCAACAAAGTGGGCCAACGTCCTGACTTTC
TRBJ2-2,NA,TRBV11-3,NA,CASSMSTGDLWDTGELFF,TGTGCCAGCAGCATGAGTACGGGGGACCTTTGGGACACCGGGGAGCTGTTTTTT
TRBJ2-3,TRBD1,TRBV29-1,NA,CSVATGQGGDTQYF,TGCAGCGTCGCAACGGGACAGGGGGGAGATACGCAGTATTTT